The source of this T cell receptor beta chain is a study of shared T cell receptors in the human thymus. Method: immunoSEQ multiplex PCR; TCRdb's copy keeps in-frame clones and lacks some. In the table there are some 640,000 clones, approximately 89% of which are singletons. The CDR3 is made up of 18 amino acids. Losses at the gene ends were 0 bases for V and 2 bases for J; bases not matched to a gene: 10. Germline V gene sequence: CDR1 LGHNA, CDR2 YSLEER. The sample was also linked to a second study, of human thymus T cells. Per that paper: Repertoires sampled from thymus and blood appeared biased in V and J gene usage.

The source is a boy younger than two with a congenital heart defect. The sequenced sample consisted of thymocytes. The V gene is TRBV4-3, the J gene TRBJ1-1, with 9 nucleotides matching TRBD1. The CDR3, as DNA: TGCGCCAGCAGCCAAGATTACTGGACAGGGGATGGTAACACTGAAGCTTTCTTT. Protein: CASSQDYWTGDGNTEAFF.